This T cell receptor beta chain was identified in a study of Ad26.COV2.S vaccination and SARS-CoV-2 variants. Study summary: Donor allocation was to the COV1001 Ad26.COV2.S trial arm.

TCRdb keeps only in-frame clones here, not all; method: immunoSEQ multiplex PCR. The table has roughly 460,000 clones, 80% to 90% seen once. Treatment noted: over 15 received Ad26.COV2.S at low or high dose, single or two shots; five or six received placebo; per-sample allocation not given. Day 63 after the first injection of vaccine or placebo was the sampling time. This clone turned up a few times. Germline lookup yields CDR1 LNHDA and CDR2 SQIVND (reference sequence). The CDR3 totals 15 residues. Trimming removed 3 bases at V and 6 bases at J, with 15 bases between. This chain joins TRBV19 and TRBJ1-5; maybe TRBD1 (6 bases). This sample comprised peripheral blood, obtained in a trial of Ad26.COV2.S vaccine versus placebo. The TCR was taken from a person aged 18 to 65 who received the Ad26.COV2.S COVID-19 vaccine or a placebo. The CDR3 sequence: CASSIGRGAGQPQHF. The DNA for the CDR3 is TGTGCCAGTAGTATTGGTCGGGGGGCGGGTCAGCCCCAGCATTTT.